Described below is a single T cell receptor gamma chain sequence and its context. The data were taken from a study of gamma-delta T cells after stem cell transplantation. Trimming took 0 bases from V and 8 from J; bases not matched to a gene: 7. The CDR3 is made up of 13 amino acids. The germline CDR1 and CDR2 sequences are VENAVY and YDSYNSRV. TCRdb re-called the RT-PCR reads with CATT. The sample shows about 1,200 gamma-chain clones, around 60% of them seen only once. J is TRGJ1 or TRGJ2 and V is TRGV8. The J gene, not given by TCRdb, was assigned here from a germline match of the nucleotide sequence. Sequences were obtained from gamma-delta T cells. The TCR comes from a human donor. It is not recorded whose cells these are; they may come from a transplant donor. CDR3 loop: CATWDRYYDKKLF. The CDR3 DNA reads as TGTGCCACCTGGGATAGGTACTATGATAAGAAACTCTTT.